This TCR beta chain was documented in a study of cytomegalovirus exposure and HLA in healthy donors. Study observations and caveats: Several of the most significant clusters appeared linked to common viral pathogens, based on a later analysis. After further analysis at a later stage, some 15,000 TCR beta sequences were associated with HLA alleles at 0.05 false discovery rate. Cytomegalovirus-associated TCR beta chains were listed, numbering 150 to 200.

The PCR was carried out with 60 Vbeta primers and 13 Jbeta primers. Method: immunoSEQ multiplex PCR; TCRdb's copy keeps in-frame clones and lacks some. The repertoire consists of around 78,000 clones, with approximately 84% occurring once and the leading ten covering 2.4%. Germline V gives CDR1 SGHRS, CDR2 YFSETQ. The V and J ends lost 4 bases and 3 bases, in that order; junction bases with no gene match: 8. The CDR3 consists of 15 residues. A remark on this clone: Its specificity is unknown.

This sequence was found in a woman aged 45-60 years in good health and CMV-seronegative. What was sequenced was PBMCs. V gene TRBV5-1 combines with J gene TRBJ2-3, with TRBD2 matching 7 bases. The CDR3 region has the DNA TGCGCCAGCAGCCCAACTAGCGTCAGGACAGATACGCAGTATTTT. Protein sequence: CASSPTSVRTDTQYF.